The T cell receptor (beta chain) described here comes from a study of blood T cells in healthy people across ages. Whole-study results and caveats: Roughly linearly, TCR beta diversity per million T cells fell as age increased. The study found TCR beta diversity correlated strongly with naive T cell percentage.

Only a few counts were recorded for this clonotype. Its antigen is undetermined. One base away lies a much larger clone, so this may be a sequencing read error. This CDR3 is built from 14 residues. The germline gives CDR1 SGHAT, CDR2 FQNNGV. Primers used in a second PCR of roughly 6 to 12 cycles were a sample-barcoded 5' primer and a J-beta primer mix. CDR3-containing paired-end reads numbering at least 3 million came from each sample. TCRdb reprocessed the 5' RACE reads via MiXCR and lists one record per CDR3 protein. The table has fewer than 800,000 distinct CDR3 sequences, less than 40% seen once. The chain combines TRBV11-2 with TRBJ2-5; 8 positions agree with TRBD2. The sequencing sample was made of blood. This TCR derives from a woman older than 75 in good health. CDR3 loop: CTSSGGWGLQTQYF. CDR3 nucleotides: TGTACCAGCAGCGGGGGATGGGGCCTCCAGACCCAGTACTTC.